The T cell receptor beta chain described here comes from a study of identical twins. TCRdb passed the 5' RACE reads through MiXCR, listing each CDR3 protein once. The sample lists some 730,000 distinct CDR3 sequences; 18% were seen once. There are a few counts of this clonotype. These data also formed part of another study, on T cells expressing NK-cell markers. That work states: The contribution of dominant NKG2C+ clonotypes to CD8+ T cells in about six donors was about 1.0-7.0%.

The sequencing sample was made of PBMCs. This receptor was taken from a woman under 30 in good health.

CDR3 DNA sequence: TGTGCCAGCAGTTTCAGTCAATCCCAGGAGCAGTACTTC. It specifies CASSFSQSQEQYF. The V call is TRBV12-3 or TRBV12-4, the J call TRBJ2-7; D is uncertain. The CDR3 length is 13 residues. The V end was cut by 3 bases, the J end by 7 bases, with 13 bases between.